The source of this TCR beta chain is a study of shared clonotypes between healthy human individuals. Data came from immunoSEQ multiplex PCR; TCRdb stores just in-frame clones and leaves some out. Altogether 2.3 million or so clones are present, 85% to 95% being singletons, with the ten largest covering about 0.39%. The V and J ends lost 8 bases and 0 bases, in that order; junction bases with no gene match: 6. Per germline, CDR1 MNHEY and CDR2 SMNVEV (reference sequence). The CDR3 runs to 15 residues. Sequenced sample: naive CD4+ T cells from PBMCs. Subset given: CD45RA+ positively selected. This chain uses TRBV27 with TRBJ1-5; TRBD1 matches 8 bases. The sequence came from a man aged 18-30 years in good health. Some clones in this sample may be carry-over from other donors' samples. In DNA form, the CDR3 reads TGTGCCAGCCGGGACAGGCCCTATAGCAATCAGCCCCAGCATTTT. This sequence encodes CASRDRPYSNQPQHF.